The clone carrying this T cell receptor beta chain has more than one count but fewer than ten. Antigen specificity is unknown. At sampling all donors were nominally healthy, likely with unrecorded immune exposures. This specimen belongs to a study of cytomegalovirus exposure and HLA in healthy donors. Study in general: Early released data comprised 75 million to 100 million unique TCRs from HLA-typed donors.

Trimming stripped 0 bases from V and 6 bases from J, with 14 bases between. From germline, CDR1 is MNHEY and CDR2 SMNVEV (reference sequence). This CDR3 comprises 15 residues. The study, taken as a whole, reports: It was 150 to 200 TCR beta chains that were listed as cytomegalovirus-associated. Prediction of most subjects' HLA-A and HLA-B alleles by TCR beta sequences was reportedly accurate.

The PCR was carried out with 60 Vbeta primers and 13 Jbeta primers. Sequenced by immunoSEQ multiplex PCR; TCRdb stores in-frame clones only, minus some. The top ten hold roughly 21% of the sample, which has 75,000 to 95,000 clones, approximately 68% seen once. The sequence derives from a woman in her forties or fifties in good health and CMV-seropositive. The genes are TRBV27 and TRBJ1-2; D uncertain. Specimen: PBMCs. CDR3 sequence reads: CASSLSPGNVNGYTF. The CDR3, as DNA: TGTGCCAGCAGTTTATCCCCAGGAAATGTGAATGGCTACACCTTC.